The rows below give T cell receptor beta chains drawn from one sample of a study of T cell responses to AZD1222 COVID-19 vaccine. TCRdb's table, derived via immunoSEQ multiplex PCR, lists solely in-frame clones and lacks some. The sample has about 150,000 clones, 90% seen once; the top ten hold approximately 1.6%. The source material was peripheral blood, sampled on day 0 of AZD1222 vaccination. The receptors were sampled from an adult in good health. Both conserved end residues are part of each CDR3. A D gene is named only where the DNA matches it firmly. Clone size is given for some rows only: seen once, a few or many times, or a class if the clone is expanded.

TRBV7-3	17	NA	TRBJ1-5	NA	CASSLLRKTHINQPQHF	TGTGCCAGCAGCCTGCTTCGGAAGACGCATATCAATCAGCCCCAGCATTTT
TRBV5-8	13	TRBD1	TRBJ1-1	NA	CASSPGQASEAFF	TGTGCCAGCAGCCCGGGACAGGCTTCTGAAGCTTTCTTT
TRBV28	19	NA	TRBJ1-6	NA	CASSFPFVLGPGLNSPLHF	TGTGCCAGCAGTTTCCCTTTCGTATTGGGACCGGGCTTGAATTCACCCCTCCACTTT
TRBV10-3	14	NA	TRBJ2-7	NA	CAISLTQGVDEQYF	TGTGCCATCAGCTTAACCCAGGGAGTCGACGAGCAGTACTTC
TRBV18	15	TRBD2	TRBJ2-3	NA	CASSPTSGLTDTQYF	TGTGCCAGCTCACCGACTAGCGGGCTCACAGATACGCAGTATTTT
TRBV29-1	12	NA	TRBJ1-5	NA	CSVGDGNQPQHF	TGCAGCGTTGGGGACGGAAATCAGCCCCAGCATTTT
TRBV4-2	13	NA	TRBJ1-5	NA	CASSQDSNQPQHF	TGTGCCAGCAGCCAAGATAGCAATCAGCCCCAGCATTTT
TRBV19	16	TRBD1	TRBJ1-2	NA	CASSIPDRVNYYGYTF	TGTGCCAGTAGTATCCCGGACAGGGTAAATTACTATGGCTACACCTTC
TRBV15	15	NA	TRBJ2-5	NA	CATSREGQIGETQYF	TGTGCCACCAGCAGAGAAGGCCAGATAGGGGAGACCCAGTACTTC
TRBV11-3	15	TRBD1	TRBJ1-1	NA	CASSARDREYTEAFF	TGTGCCAGCAGCGCCCGGGACAGGGAGTACACTGAAGCTTTCTTT
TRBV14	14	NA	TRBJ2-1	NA	CASSVSLVHNEQFF	TGTGCCAGCAGCGTAAGCCTAGTTCACAATGAGCAGTTCTTC
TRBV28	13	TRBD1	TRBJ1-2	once	CASSFGQAPGYTF	TGTGCCAGCAGTTTTGGACAGGCGCCCGGCTACACCTTC
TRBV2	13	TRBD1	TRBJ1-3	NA	CASRGQQGNTIYF	TGTGCCAGCAGAGGACAACAGGGGAACACCATATATTTT
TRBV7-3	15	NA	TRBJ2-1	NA	CASSLNTAGGNEQFF	TGTGCCAGCAGCCTGAACACTGCCGGCGGCAATGAGCAGTTCTTC
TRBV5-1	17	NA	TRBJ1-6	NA	CASSLVQGSGNNSPLHF	TGCGCCAGCAGCCTTGTACAGGGCTCGGGGAATAATTCACCCCTCCACTTT
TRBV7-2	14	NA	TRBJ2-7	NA	CASSLAGGTYEQYF	TGTGCCAGCAGCTTAGCGGGGGGAACCTACGAGCAGTACTTC
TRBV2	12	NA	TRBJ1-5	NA	CASGLGNQPQHF	TGTGCCAGCGGTTTGGGGAATCAGCCCCAGCATTTT
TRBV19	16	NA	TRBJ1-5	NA	CASSIQGVVGNQPQHF	TGTGCCAGTAGTATCCAGGGAGTGGTTGGGAATCAGCCCCAGCATTTT
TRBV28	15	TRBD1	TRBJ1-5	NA	CASSSPSTGHQPQHF	TGTGCCAGCAGTTCACCCTCGACAGGGCATCAGCCCCAGCATTTT
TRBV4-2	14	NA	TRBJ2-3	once	CASSQVDLADTQYF	TGTGCCAGCAGCCAAGTGGACCTCGCAGATACGCAGTATTTT
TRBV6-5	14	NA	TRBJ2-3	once	CASSGGLMVVTQYF	TGTGCCAGCTCGGGGGGCCTGATGGTAGTTACGCAGTATTTT
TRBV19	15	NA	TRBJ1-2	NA	CASTKDSGETYGYTF	TGTGCCAGTACCAAGGACTCTGGGGAGACCTATGGCTACACCTTC
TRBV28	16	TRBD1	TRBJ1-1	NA	CASSPSTGHRGTEAFF	TGTGCCAGCAGCCCATCGACAGGGCACAGAGGGACTGAAGCTTTCTTT
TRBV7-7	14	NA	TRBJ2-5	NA	CASSPSGSVETQYF	TGTGCTAGCAGCCCGTCAGGGTCCGTGGAGACCCAGTACTTC
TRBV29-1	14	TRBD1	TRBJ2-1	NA	CSVDRQGLRSEQFF	TGCAGCGTTGATCGACAGGGCTTGCGCTCTGAGCAGTTCTTC
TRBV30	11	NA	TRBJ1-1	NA	CAWGGNTEAFF	TGTGCCTGGGGTGGGAACACTGAAGCTTTCTTT
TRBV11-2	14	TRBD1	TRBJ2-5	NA	CASWGTGGMETQYF	TGTGCCAGCTGGGGGACAGGGGGTATGGAGACCCAGTACTTC
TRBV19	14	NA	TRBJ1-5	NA	CASSPFTTNQPQHF	TGTGCCAGTAGTCCTTTTACCACCAATCAGCCCCAGCATTTT
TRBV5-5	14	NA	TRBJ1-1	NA	CASSLKGSGTEAFF	TGTGCCAGCAGCTTGAAAGGGTCGGGCACTGAAGCTTTCTTT
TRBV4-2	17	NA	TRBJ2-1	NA	CASSQNERPSSYNEQFF	TGTGCCAGCAGCCAAAACGAGCGGCCGAGCTCCTACAATGAGCAGTTCTTC
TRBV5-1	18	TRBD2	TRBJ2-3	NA	CASSLQAGGNTATDTQYF	TGCGCCAGCAGCTTGCAGGCGGGGGGCAACACAGCCACAGATACGCAGTATTTT
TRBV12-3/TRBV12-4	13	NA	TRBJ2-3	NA	CASSTPPLDTQYF	TGTGCCAGCAGCACTCCGCCTCTAGATACGCAGTATTTT
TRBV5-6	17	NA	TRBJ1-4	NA	CASSSELIGEINEKLFF	TGTGCCAGCAGCTCGGAGCTGATAGGGGAGATTAATGAAAAACTGTTTTTT
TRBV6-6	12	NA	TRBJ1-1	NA	CASTHLAREAFF	TGTGCCAGCACCCATTTAGCGAGAGAAGCTTTCTTT
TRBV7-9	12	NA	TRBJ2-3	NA	CASSLARDTQYF	TGTGCCAGCAGCTTAGCGCGTGATACGCAGTATTTT
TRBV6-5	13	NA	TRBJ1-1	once	CASSYSILTEAFF	TGTGCCAGCAGTTACTCGATCCTGACTGAAGCTTTCTTT
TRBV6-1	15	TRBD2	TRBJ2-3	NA	CASSDSSGGRDTQYF	TGTGCCAGCAGTGATTCTAGCGGGGGGAGGGATACGCAGTATTTT
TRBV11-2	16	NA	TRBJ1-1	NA	CASSSPIVPLNTEAFF	TGTGCCAGCAGCTCCCCTATCGTACCCCTGAACACTGAAGCTTTCTTT
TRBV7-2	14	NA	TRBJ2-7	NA	CASSLSQALGEQYF	TGTGCCAGCAGCTTATCCCAGGCCCTTGGCGAGCAGTACTTC
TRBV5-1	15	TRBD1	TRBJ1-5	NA	CASSPGTGGVQPQHF	TGCGCCAGCAGCCCCGGGACAGGGGGTGTTCAGCCCCAGCATTTT
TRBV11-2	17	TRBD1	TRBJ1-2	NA	CASSLGSRTGGFYGYTF	TGTGCCAGCAGCTTAGGCTCTAGGACAGGGGGCTTCTATGGCTACACCTTC
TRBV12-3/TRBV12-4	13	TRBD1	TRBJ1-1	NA	CASSLTGVTEAFF	TGTGCCAGCAGTTTAACAGGGGTCACTGAAGCTTTCTTT
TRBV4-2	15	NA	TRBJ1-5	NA	CASSRGGVVAQPQHF	TGTGCCAGCAGTAGAGGGGGAGTAGTAGCTCAGCCCCAGCATTTT
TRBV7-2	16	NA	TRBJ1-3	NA	CASSLNPEGAGNTIYF	TGTGCCAGCAGCTTAAACCCCGAGGGAGCGGGAAACACCATATATTTT
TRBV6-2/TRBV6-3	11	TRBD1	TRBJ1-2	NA	CASSYATGVTF	TGTGCCAGCAGTTACGCGACAGGGGTCACCTTC
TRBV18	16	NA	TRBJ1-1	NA	CASSPLKGIVDTEAFF	TGTGCCAGCTCACCACTGAAGGGGATAGTTGACACTGAAGCTTTCTTT
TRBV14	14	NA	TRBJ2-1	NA	CASSQDWPSNEQFF	TGTGCCAGCAGCCAAGATTGGCCCAGCAATGAGCAGTTCTTC
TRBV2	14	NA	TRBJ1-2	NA	CASNMGIGGYGYTF	TGTGCCAGCAATATGGGGATTGGAGGCTATGGCTACACCTTC
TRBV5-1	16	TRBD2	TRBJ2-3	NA	CASSLVPGGSTDTQYF	TGCGCCAGCAGCTTGGTTCCGGGGGGGAGTACAGATACGCAGTATTTT
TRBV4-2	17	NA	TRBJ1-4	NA	CASSQDIGAALNEKLFF	TGTGCCAGCAGCCAAGATATCGGGGCCGCTCTTAATGAAAAACTGTTTTTT
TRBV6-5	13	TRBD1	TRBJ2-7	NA	CASTRTGLGEQYF	TGTGCCAGCACCCGGACAGGGTTAGGCGAGCAGTACTTC
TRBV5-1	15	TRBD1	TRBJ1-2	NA	CASSPRQGAGYGYTF	TGCGCCAGCAGCCCAAGACAGGGGGCGGGTTATGGCTACACCTTC
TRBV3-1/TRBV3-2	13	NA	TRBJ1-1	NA	CASSQAGNTEAFF	TGTGCCAGCAGCCAAGCAGGGAACACTGAAGCTTTCTTT